This T cell receptor beta chain was captured in a study of neurological immune-mediated disorders. This CDR3 has 14 residues. Germline assignment: CDR1 LGHDT and CDR2 YNNKEL (reference sequence). The authors made cDNA by 5'RACE with 10-nucleotide random UMIs. MiXCR was run by TCRdb on the 5' RACE reads, yielding one entry per CDR3 protein. The table includes around 41,000 distinct CDR3 sequences, around 15% detected once. Points on this clonotype: A junction boundary mismatches the germline segment, possibly from a read error.

The sequence came from a woman aged 60 to 75 with HTLV-1-associated myelopathy (HAM/TSP). Sequenced material: CD4+ T cells from blood. V gene TRBV3-1 combines with J gene TRBJ1-2; D is unclear. The CDR3 loop reads CANSQDTANYGYTF. CDR3 bases: TGTGCCAACAGCCAAGATACAGCAAACTATGGATACACCTTC. Full variable domain (rest looked up from reference TRBV3-1 and TRBJ1-2): DTAVSQTPKYLVTQMGNDKSIKCEQNLGHDTMYWYKQDSKKFLKIMFSYNNKELIINETVPNRFSPKSPDKAHLNLHINSLELGDSAVYFCANSQDTANYGYTFGSGTRLTVV.